Each of the 10 T cell receptor beta chains below was sequenced from the same sample in a study of blood T cell repertoires in COVID-19. The assay was immunoSEQ multiplex PCR, and TCRdb's table has in-frame clones only and misses some. The sample holds roughly 70,000 clones, approximately 90% seen once. Material for sequencing was peripheral blood. Every receptor here comes from a man aged 65 to 85 with active COVID-19.

This rearrangement joins TRBV6-2 or TRBV6-3 to TRBJ2-7; 15 positions match TRBD2. The CDR3 runs 16 residues. Unmatched junction bases numbered 4, after V lost 2 bases and J lost 5 bases. The germline gives CDR1 MNHEY, CDR2 SVGEGT. CDR3 sequence (DNA): TGTGCCAGCAGTTACCCGGGACTAGCGGGAGGAGACGAGCAGTACTTC. Translation gives CASSYPGLAGGDEQYF.

This chain joins TRBV19 and TRBJ2-7; TRBD1 might be the D (6 bases). Germline-derived CDR1 and CDR2 are LNHDA and SQIVND (reference sequence). The ends were cut back, 4 bases at V and 0 bases at J, with 13 bases in the middle. This CDR3 has 15 amino acids. The CDR3 nucleotides read TGTGCCAGTAGTAGAGGGTTGGGGGCCTCCTACGAGCAGTACTTC. Translation: CASSRGLGASYEQYF.

V and J are TRBV6-2 or TRBV6-3 and TRBJ2-7, with TRBD1 matching 9 bases. This CDR3 spans 15 amino acids. V shed 5 bases, J shed 2 bases, and the junction held 7 bases outside the gene matches. CDR1 and CDR2 (germline): MNHEY, SVGEGT. CDR3 coding DNA: TGTGCCAGCAGTCCCCAGGGACAGGGAACCTACGAGCAGTACTTC. This codes for CASSPQGQGTYEQYF.

This clone is a singleton in its sample. The genes are TRBV9 and TRBJ2-3; a weak D match, TRBD2 (5 bases). The V gene's germline CDR1 is SGDLS and CDR2 YYNGEE. V gave up 0 bases and J gave up 2 bases, with 10 bases separating them. The CDR3 length is 15 residues. The chain's CDR3 is CASSVGGHNTDTQYF. The CDR3 DNA reads as TGTGCCAGCAGCGTAGGCGGGCATAACACAGATACGCAGTATTTT. The whole variable domain, remainder taken from reference TRBV9 and TRBJ2-3, is DSGVTQTPKHLITATGQRVTLRCSPRSGDLSVYWYQQSLDQGLQFLIQYYNGEERAKGNILERFSAQQFPDLHSELNLSSLELGDSALYFCASSVGGHNTDTQYFGPGTRLTVL.

The chain couples TRBV7-9 to TRBJ2-1, with TRBD1 matching over 10 bases. V gave up 1 base and J gave up 3 bases; unmatched junction bases: 6. In germline, CDR1 is SEHNR, CDR2 FQNEAQ (reference sequence). CDR3 size: 17 residues. The CDR3 DNA follows: TGTGCCAGCAGCTTAGTGCGAGGGGACAGGGGCTACAATGAGCAGTTCTTC. This gives the protein CASSLVRGDRGYNEQFF.

The CDR3 here is CASSPRGREASSSYNSPLHF. The DNA for the CDR3 is TGTGCCAGCAGCCCCCGAGGGAGGGAGGCCTCGAGCTCCTATAATTCACCCCTCCACTTT. The rearrangement joins TRBV5-5 to TRBJ1-6, with D uncertain. This CDR3 region has 20 residues. Germline values: CDR1 SGHKS, CDR2 YYEKEE (reference sequence). The V end was cut by 4 bases, the J end by 0 bases, with 23 bases between.

CDR3 loop: CASTLQGSGGELFF. CDR3 coding DNA: TGTGCCAGCACCCTACAGGGGTCGGGCGGGGAGCTGTTTTTT. The chain employs TRBV6-6 and TRBJ2-2; 7 bases are a match to TRBD1. Unmatched junction bases numbered 9, after V lost 7 bases and J lost 7 bases. CDR3 size: 14 residues. CDR1 and CDR2 from the germline V gene are MNHNY and SVGAGI (reference sequence).

The J gene is TRBJ2-7, the V gene TRBV6-2 or TRBV6-3; 8 nucleotides match TRBD2. Germline V gene data show CDR1 as MNHEY and CDR2 as SVGEGT. The CDR3 sequence is 16 residues long. V lost 0 bases to trimming and J lost 3 bases; unmatched junction nucleotides: 7. In DNA form, the CDR3 reads TGTGCCAGCAGTTACTCGAGTAGCGGGACATACTACGAGCAGTACTTC. Residues: CASSYSSSGTYYEQYF.

V gene TRBV12-5 combines with J gene TRBJ2-7, with 16 bases matching TRBD2. The CDR3 totals 20 residues. Trimming removed 0 bases from V and 4 bases from J; junction bases left unmatched: 12. CDR1 is LGHNT and CDR2 is FRNRAP in the germline V gene. The CDR3 region has the DNA TGTGCTAGTGGTTTGGTACTCGCGGGGACTAGCGGGAGGGCGGCTTACGAGCAGTACTTC. Translation: CASGLVLAGTSGRAAYEQYF. The entire variable domain, with the rest obtained from reference TRBV12-5 and TRBJ2-7, is as follows: DARVTQTPRHKVTEMGQEVTMRCQPILGHNTVFWYRQTMMQGLELLAYFRNRAPLDDSGMPKDRFSAEMPDATLATLKIQPSEPRDSAVYFCASGLVLAGTSGRAAYEQYFGPGTRLTVT.

This sequence joins TRBV2 and TRBJ2-1; 11 nucleotides agree with TRBD2. Germline V CDR1 and CDR2: SNHLY, FYNNEI. The CDR3 spans 16 residues. The V gene end was trimmed by 6 bases and the J gene end by 2 bases; junction bases not matched to a gene: 6. The CDR3 reads CASSPGTSGTYNEQFF. DNA of the CDR3: TGTGCCAGCAGCCCCGGGACTAGCGGAACCTACAATGAGCAGTTCTTC.